The present entry profiles one TCR beta chain with its context. The data were obtained in a study of blood T cell repertoires in COVID-19. Across the whole study: There were acute and convalescent COVID-19 samples, and they came from the United States, Italy and Spain.

Trimming cost V 1 base and J 2 bases, with 15 bases left between them. The CDR3 extends over 17 amino acids. The V gene's germline CDR1 is SGHNT and CDR2 YENEEA. Original analysis: Quantification of nucleated cells was approximated via reference gene primer amplification. Assay used: immunoSEQ multiplex PCR; TCRdb lists only in-frame clones, some missing. That table furnishes V, J and clone size, whereas the DNA furnished D and trimming. Counted here are 15,000 to 20,000 clones, around 92% occurring once; the ten biggest clones make up over 4%. The sample was peripheral blood. This chain joins TRBV11-3 and TRBJ2-1, with D perhaps TRBD2 (6 bases). The TCR sequence derives from a human donor in a cohort sampled during active COVID-19. CDR3 sequence: CASSLGLTGAAYNEQFF. The DNA of the CDR3 is TGTGCCAGCAGCTTAGGGTTAACGGGAGCCGCCTACAATGAGCAGTTCTTC. Looking up the rest from reference TRBV11-3 and TRBJ2-1 gives the full variable domain: EAGVVQSPRYKIIEKKQPVAFWCNPISGHNTLYWYLQNLGQGPELLIRYENEEAVDDSQLPKDRFSAERLKGVDSTLKIQPAELGDSAVYLCASSLGLTGAAYNEQFFGPGTRLTVL.